This T cell receptor beta chain was recorded in a study of blood T cell repertoires in COVID-19. Turning to the study itself: The analysed material was cDNA or gDNA that came from T cells, B-cell-depleted T cells, or PBMCs.

Source study methods: Nucleated cell number was recorded as an estimate derived from reference gene primer amplification. Sequenced by immunoSEQ multiplex PCR; TCRdb stores in-frame clones only, minus some. Clonal size and the V and J genes are those of that table, whereas D and trimming came from the DNA. This sample has around 70,000 clones, with about 90% found just once. V lost 6 bases, J lost 4 bases, and 14 bases lay in between. The length of the CDR3 is 13 residues. Per the germline V gene, CDR1 is SQVTM and CDR2 is ANQGSEA. The chain links TRBV29-1 to TRBJ2-3, with a weak D call TRBD1 (6 bases). The specimen sequenced was peripheral blood. This TCR was sampled from an elderly woman with active or convalescent COVID-19. CDR3 protein: CSVRQAIPDTQYF. As DNA, the CDR3 is TGCAGCGTCCGACAGGCTATCCCAGATACGCAGTATTTT.